These 20 T cell receptor beta chains share one sample of origin, sequenced in a study of cytomegalovirus exposure and HLA in healthy donors. The PCR contained 60 Vbeta and 13 Jbeta primers. This table comes from immunoSEQ multiplex PCR, and its TCRdb copy is limited to in-frame clones, with some not included. The sample carries about 120,000 clones, around 76% recorded once. Specimen: PBMCs. These receptors were obtained from a man in his fifties or sixties in good health and CMV-seropositive.

The rearrangement uses TRBV5-1 and TRBJ1-2, with 7 bases that match TRBD1. Unmatched junction bases numbered 1, after V lost 0 bases and J lost 2 bases. There are 14 residues in the CDR3. Per germline, CDR1 SGHRS and CDR2 YFSETQ. CDR3 amino acids: CASSLGDRNYGYTF. For the CDR3, the DNA is TGCGCCAGCAGCTTGGGGGACAGAAACTATGGCTACACCTTC. Full variable domain (outside the CDR3, taken from reference TRBV5-1 and TRBJ1-2): KAGVTQTPRYLIKTRGQQVTLSCSPISGHRSVSWYQQTPGQGLQFLFEYFSETQRNKGNFPGRFSGRQFSNSRSEMNVSTLELGDSALYLCASSLGDRNYGYTFGSGTRLTVV.

The CDR3 DNA reads as TGCGCCAGCAGCTTGGCCAGGGCGAACACTGAAGCTTTCTTT. It yields the protein CASSLARANTEAFF. The chain carries TRBV5-1 and TRBJ1-1; possibly TRBD1 for D (5 bases). CDR3 size: 14 residues. V lost 0 bases, J lost 1 base, and 7 bases lay in between. Per the germline V gene, CDR1 is SGHRS and CDR2 is YFSETQ.

V and J are TRBV2 and TRBJ2-7, with 7 positions matching TRBD1. The ends lost 1 base at V and 3 bases at J; junction bases unmatched: 0. This CDR3 spans 13 amino acids. Germline V gene sequence: CDR1 SNHLY, CDR2 FYNNEI. For the CDR3, the DNA is TGTGCCAGCAGTGAAGACAGGGGCTACGAGCAGTACTTC. It codes for CASSEDRGYEQYF.

This rearrangement joins TRBV11-3 to TRBJ2-5, with TRBD1 as a possible D gene (5 bases). The CDR3 runs to 16 residues. V was trimmed by 1 base and J by 0 bases, leaving 12 bases between them. Looked up from germline, CDR1 is SGHNT and CDR2 is YENEEA. This CDR3 reads CASSLGQGRYQETQYF. Written as DNA, the CDR3 is TGTGCCAGCAGCTTAGGCCAGGGCCGGTACCAAGAGACCCAGTACTTC.

The V gene is TRBV11-1, the J gene TRBJ2-7, with a weak D call TRBD1 (5 bases). This CDR3 is built from 14 residues. In germline, CDR1 is SGHAT, CDR2 FQDESV (reference sequence). Trimming pared 1 base from V and 9 bases from J, leaving 16 bases between. The CDR3 DNA sequence: TGTGCCAGCAGCTTAGACAGGTCCACTGTGGGGCAGTACTTC. Residues: CASSLDRSTVGQYF.

The rearrangement uses TRBV7-2 and TRBJ1-2; possibly TRBD1 for D (6 bases). Trimming cost V 1 base and J 4 bases, with 13 bases left between them. The CDR3 contains 15 residues. CDR1 is SGHTA and CDR2 is FQGNSA in the germline V gene. CDR3 amino acids: CASSLGTGGAYGYTF. Here the CDR3 DNA reads TGTGCCAGCAGCTTAGGCACGGGGGGGGCCTATGGCTACACCTTC.

J is TRBJ2-1 and V is TRBV2; a weak D match, TRBD2 (6 bases). CDR1 SNHLY and CDR2 FYNNEI come from the germline V gene. The CDR3 covers 13 residues. V gave up 7 bases and J gave up 9 bases, with 16 bases separating them. CDR3 sequence reads: CASKRLATGEQFF. In DNA form, the CDR3 reads TGTGCCAGCAAACGGCTAGCGACGGGTGAGCAGTTCTTC.

The V and J genes are TRBV19 and TRBJ2-3; TRBD2 aligns across 7 bases. The CDR3 has 16 amino acids. Germline V gives CDR1 LNHDA, CDR2 SQIVND (reference sequence). Losses at the gene ends were 8 bases for V and 4 bases for J; bases not matched to a gene: 15. CDR3 sequence: CASAPTSDIRPDTQYF. The CDR3, as DNA: TGTGCCAGTGCCCCAACTAGCGACATTCGCCCAGATACGCAGTATTTT.

The chain combines TRBV2 with TRBJ2-1; 11 nucleotides match TRBD2. Germline V CDR1 and CDR2: SNHLY, FYNNEI. This CDR3 comprises 14 residues. The V gene end was trimmed by 8 bases and the J gene end by 4 bases; junction bases not matched to a gene: 4. The CDR3 loop is CASQRTSGYNEQFF. The DNA of the CDR3 is TGTGCCAGCCAGAGGACTAGCGGGTACAATGAGCAGTTCTTC.

V and J are TRBV5-1 and TRBJ1-5; TRBD1 matches at 8 bases. The CDR3 covers 15 residues. V shed 5 bases and J 4 bases; nucleotides not matched to a gene: 8. Germline V CDR1 and CDR2: SGHRS, YFSETQ. CDR3 in amino acids: CASSPGGARNQPQHF. CDR3 nucleotides: TGCGCCAGCAGTCCAGGGGGCGCGCGGAATCAGCCCCAGCATTTT.

This chain connects TRBV4-1 to TRBJ2-2; D call uncertain. The length of the CDR3 is 18 residues. Trimming took 0 bases from V and 5 from J, leaving 19 bases between them. CDR1 MGHRA and CDR2 YSYEKL come from the germline V gene. CDR3 protein: CASSQDVRSYPETGELFF. CDR3 sequence (DNA): TGCGCCAGCAGCCAAGACGTTAGAAGCTACCCTGAGACCGGGGAGCTGTTTTTT.

This chain connects TRBV15 to TRBJ2-2; D possibly corresponds to TRBD1 (6 bases). This CDR3 has 15 amino acids. V lost 1 base, J lost 4 bases, and 10 bases lay in between. Germline V gene data show CDR1 as LNHNV and CDR2 as YYDKDF (reference sequence). CDR3 sequence reads: CATSRVRGGTGELFF. The DNA of the CDR3 is TGTGCCACCAGCAGAGTCAGGGGCGGCACCGGGGAGCTGTTTTTT.

This clone was detected a few times. V is TRBV4-1 and J is TRBJ1-3; D not resolved. Trimming left V 1 base short and J 0 bases short, with 10 bases between. CDR1 is MGHRA, CDR2 YSYEKL, per germline. The CDR3 runs to 16 residues. CDR3 coding DNA: TGCGCCAGCAGCCAAGGGGCAGACCACTCTGGAAACACCATATATTTT. This gives the protein CASSQGADHSGNTIYF.

J is TRBJ2-3 and V is TRBV6-5, with no clear D. The V end lost 2 bases, the J end lost 4 bases, and 7 bases lay between the germline ends. The CDR3 covers 13 residues. Germline values: CDR1 MNHEY, CDR2 SVGAGI. The CDR3 region has the DNA TGTGCCAGCAGTTACCACCCAGCAGATACGCAGTATTTT. Translating it yields CASSYHPADTQYF.

This clone was counted a few times. V and J are TRBV6-6 and TRBJ1-1; D is unclear. Deletions cut 4 bases from V and 0 bases from J, with 9 bases between. Germline CDR1 reads MNHNY; CDR2 reads SVGAGI (reference sequence). The CDR3 is made up of 14 amino acids. DNA for the CDR3: TGTGCCAGCAGTTCCGTTATTATGAACACTGAAGCTTTCTTT. Its translation: CASSSVIMNTEAFF.

The CDR3 DNA follows: TGTGCCAGTAGCCTGCCAGGGGGCGGCACTGAAGCTTTCTTT. This encodes CASSLPGGGTEAFF. The chain employs TRBV19 and TRBJ1-1; TRBD1 matches at 8 bases. Germline values: CDR1 LNHDA, CDR2 SQIVND (reference sequence). Trimming cost V 6 bases and J 4 bases; bases outside gene matches: 7. The CDR3 sequence is 14 residues long.

Only a few counts were recorded for this clone. This rearrangement joins TRBV27 to TRBJ1-2; 9 bases fit TRBD1. Trimming cost V 6 bases and J 6 bases; bases outside gene matches: 8. The CDR3 runs 14 residues. The germline CDR1 and CDR2 sequences are MNHEY and SMNVEV (reference sequence). The CDR3 region is CASRRTGVKDGYTF. In DNA, the CDR3 is TGTGCCAGCAGGAGGACAGGGGTGAAGGATGGCTACACCTTC.

On this clone itself: An end of the junction differs from the germline gene, which may be a read error. The CDR3 nucleotides read TGTGTCAGCAGCTTCACCTCGGGACAGGGGGGCGGCTACACCTTC. Its protein product is CVSSFTSGQGGGYTF. The chain uses TRBV11-2 and TRBJ1-2, with TRBD1 identical over 11 bases. The CDR3 runs 15 residues. Looked up from germline, CDR1 is SGHAT and CDR2 is FQNNGV.

This clone was observed a handful of times. CDR3 in DNA: TGTGCCAGCTCACAGGGGGGCAATCAGCCCCAGCATTTT. Translation gives CASSQGGNQPQHF. This chain connects TRBV18 to TRBJ1-5; D possibly corresponds to TRBD1 (6 bases). The ends were cut back, 4 bases at V and 2 bases at J, with 6 bases in the middle. The length of the CDR3 is 13 residues. CDR1 is KGHSH and CDR2 is LQKENI in the germline V gene.

The J gene is TRBJ1-1, the V gene TRBV10-1; TRBD1 aligns across 9 bases. Losses at the gene ends were 10 bases for V and 0 bases for J; bases not matched to a gene: 9. The germline CDR1 and CDR2 sequences are WNHNN and SYGVQD (reference sequence). CDR3 length: 15 amino acids. CDR3 residues: CATRPGQGLNTEAFF. Written as DNA, the CDR3 is TGCGCCACCAGGCCGGGACAGGGTTTGAACACTGAAGCTTTCTTT.